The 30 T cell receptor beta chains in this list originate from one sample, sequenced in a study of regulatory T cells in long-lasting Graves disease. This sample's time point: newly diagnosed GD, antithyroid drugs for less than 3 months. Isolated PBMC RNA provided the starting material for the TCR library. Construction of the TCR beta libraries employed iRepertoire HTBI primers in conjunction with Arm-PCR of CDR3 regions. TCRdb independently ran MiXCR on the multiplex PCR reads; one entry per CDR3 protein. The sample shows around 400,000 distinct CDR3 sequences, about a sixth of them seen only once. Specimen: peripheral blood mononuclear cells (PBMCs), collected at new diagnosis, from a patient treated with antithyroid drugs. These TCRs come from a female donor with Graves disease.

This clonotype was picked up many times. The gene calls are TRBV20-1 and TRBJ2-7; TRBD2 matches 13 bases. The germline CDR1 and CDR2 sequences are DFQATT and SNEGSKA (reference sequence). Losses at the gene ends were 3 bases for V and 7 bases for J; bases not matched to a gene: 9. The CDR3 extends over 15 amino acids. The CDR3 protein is CSASLRTSGGREQYF. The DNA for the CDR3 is TGCAGTGCTAGCCTAAGGACTAGCGGGGGTCGGGAGCAGTACTTC.

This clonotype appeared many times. CDR3 in DNA: TGCGCCAGCAGCTTGAGGCCTAATGAAAAACTGTTTTTT. Amino acid sequence: CASSLRPNEKLFF. This chain links TRBV5-1 with TRBJ1-4, with D uncertain. This CDR3 comprises 13 residues. V was shortened by 1 base and J by 3 bases, with 4 bases between the two germline ends. Germline lookup yields CDR1 SGHRS and CDR2 YFSETQ.

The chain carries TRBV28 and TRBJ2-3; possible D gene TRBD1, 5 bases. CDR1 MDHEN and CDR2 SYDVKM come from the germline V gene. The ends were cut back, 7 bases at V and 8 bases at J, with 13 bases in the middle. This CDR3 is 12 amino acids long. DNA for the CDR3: TGTGCCAGCACCCAGGGTTGGAGTACGCAGTATTTT. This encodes CASTQGWSTQYF.

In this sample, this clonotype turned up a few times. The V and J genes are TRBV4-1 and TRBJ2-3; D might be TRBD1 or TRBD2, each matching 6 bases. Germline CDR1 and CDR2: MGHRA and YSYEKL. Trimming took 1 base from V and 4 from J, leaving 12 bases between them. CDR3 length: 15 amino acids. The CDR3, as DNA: TGCGCCAGCAGCCAAGTCGGACAGCGGGCAGATACGCAGTATTTT. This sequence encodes CASSQVGQRADTQYF.

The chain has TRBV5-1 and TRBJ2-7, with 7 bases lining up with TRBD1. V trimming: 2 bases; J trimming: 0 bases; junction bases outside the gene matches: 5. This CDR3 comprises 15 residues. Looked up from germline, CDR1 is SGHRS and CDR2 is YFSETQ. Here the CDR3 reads CASSFDGTVSYEQYF. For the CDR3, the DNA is TGCGCCAGCAGCTTCGATGGGACAGTCTCCTACGAGCAGTACTTC.

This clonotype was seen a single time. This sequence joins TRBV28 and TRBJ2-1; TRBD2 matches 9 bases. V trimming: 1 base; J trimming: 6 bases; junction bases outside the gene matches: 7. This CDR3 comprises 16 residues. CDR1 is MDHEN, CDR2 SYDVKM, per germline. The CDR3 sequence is CASSLLGGRAFNEQFF. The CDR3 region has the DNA TGTGCCAGCAGTTTATTGGGCGGGAGGGCCTTCAATGAGCAGTTCTTC. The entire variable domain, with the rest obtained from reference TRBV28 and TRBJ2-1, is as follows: DVKVTQSSRYLVKRTGEKVFLECVQDMDHENMFWYRQDPGLGLRLIYFSYDVKMKEKGDIPEGYSVSREKKERFSLILESASTNQTSMYLCASSLLGGRAFNEQFFGPGTRLTVL.

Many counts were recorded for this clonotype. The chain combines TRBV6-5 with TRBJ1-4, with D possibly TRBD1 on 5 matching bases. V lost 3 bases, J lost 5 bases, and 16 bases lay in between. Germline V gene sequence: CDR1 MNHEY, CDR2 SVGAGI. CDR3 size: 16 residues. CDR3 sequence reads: CASSYRIAGTNEKLFF. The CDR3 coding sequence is TGTGCCAGCAGTTATCGTATCGCCGGGACGAATGAAAAACTGTTTTTT.

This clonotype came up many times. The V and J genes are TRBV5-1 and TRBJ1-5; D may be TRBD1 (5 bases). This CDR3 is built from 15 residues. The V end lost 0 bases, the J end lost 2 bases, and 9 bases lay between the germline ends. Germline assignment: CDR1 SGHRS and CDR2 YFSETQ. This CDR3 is CASSLEGDGNQPQHF. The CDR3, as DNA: TGCGCCAGCAGCTTGGAAGGGGACGGCAATCAGCCCCAGCATTTT.

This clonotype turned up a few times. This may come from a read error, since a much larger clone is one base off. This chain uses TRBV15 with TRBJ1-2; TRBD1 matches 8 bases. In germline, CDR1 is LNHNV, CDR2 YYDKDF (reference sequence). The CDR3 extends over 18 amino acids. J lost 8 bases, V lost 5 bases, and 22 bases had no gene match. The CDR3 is CATSGVTPQDRVSGGYTF. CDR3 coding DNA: TGTGCCACCAGCGGAGTCACTCCCCAGGACAGGGTCTCCGGCGGCTACACCTTC.

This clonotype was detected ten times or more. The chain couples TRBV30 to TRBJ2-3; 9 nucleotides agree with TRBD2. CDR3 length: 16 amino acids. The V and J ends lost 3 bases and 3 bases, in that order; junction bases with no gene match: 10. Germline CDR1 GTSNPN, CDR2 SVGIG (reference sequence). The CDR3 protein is CAWRPKAGGSTDTQYF. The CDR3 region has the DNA TGTGCCTGGAGACCAAAGGCGGGGGGGTCGACAGATACGCAGTATTTT.

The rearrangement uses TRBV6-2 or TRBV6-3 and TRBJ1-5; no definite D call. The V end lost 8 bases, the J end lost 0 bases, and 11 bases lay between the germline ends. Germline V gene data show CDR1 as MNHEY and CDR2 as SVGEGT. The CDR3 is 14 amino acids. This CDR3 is CASRAGYSNQPQHF. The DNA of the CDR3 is TGTGCCAGCCGAGCGGGTTATAGCAATCAGCCCCAGCATTTT.

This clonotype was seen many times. This CDR3 reads CASSPQAGTDTQYF. CDR3 DNA sequence: TGTGCCAGCAGCCCTCAAGCGGGCACAGATACGCAGTATTTT. The gene calls are TRBV7-2 and TRBJ2-3, with D tentatively TRBD2 (5 bases). Germline-derived CDR1 and CDR2 are SGHTA and FQGNSA. V was shortened by 5 bases and J by 1 base, with 10 bases between the two germline ends. This CDR3 has 14 amino acids.

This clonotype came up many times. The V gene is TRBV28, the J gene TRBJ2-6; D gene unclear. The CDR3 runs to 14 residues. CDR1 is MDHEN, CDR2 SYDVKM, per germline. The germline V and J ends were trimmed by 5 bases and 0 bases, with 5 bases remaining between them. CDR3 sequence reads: CASSAYSGANVLTF. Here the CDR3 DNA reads TGTGCCAGCAGTGCATACTCTGGGGCCAACGTCCTGACTTTC.

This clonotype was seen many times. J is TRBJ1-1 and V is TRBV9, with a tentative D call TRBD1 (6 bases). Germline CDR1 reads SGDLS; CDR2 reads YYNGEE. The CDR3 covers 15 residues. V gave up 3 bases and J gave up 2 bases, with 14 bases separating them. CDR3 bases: TGTGCCAGCAGCGCGACCAGGGGTCCAAACACTGAAGCTTTCTTT. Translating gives CASSATRGPNTEAFF.

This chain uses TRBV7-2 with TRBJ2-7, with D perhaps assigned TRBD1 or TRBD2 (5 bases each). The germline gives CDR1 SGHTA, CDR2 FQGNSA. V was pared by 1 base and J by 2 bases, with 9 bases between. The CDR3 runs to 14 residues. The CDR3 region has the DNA TGTGCCAGCAGCTTAGATGGGGGTCCCTACGAGCAGTACTTC. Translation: CASSLDGGPYEQYF.

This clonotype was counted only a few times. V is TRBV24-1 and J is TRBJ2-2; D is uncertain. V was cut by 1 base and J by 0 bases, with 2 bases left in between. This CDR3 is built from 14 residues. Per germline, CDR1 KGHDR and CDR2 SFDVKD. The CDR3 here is CATSDFPNTGELFF. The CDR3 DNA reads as TGTGCCACCAGTGATTTCCCGAACACCGGGGAGCTGTTTTTT.

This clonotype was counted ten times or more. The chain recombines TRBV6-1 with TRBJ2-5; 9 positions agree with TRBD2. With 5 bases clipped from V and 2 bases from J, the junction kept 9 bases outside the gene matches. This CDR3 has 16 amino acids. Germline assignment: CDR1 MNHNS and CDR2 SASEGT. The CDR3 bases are TGTGCCAGCAGTCAATCCAGCGGGGGGCTACAAGAGACCCAGTACTTC. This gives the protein CASSQSSGGLQETQYF.

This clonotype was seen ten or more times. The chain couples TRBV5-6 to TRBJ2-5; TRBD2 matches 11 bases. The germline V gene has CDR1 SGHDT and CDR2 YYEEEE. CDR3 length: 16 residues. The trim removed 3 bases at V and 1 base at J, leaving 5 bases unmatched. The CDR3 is CASSSGLAGLQETQYF. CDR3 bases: TGTGCCAGCAGCTCTGGACTAGCGGGCCTCCAAGAGACCCAGTACTTC.

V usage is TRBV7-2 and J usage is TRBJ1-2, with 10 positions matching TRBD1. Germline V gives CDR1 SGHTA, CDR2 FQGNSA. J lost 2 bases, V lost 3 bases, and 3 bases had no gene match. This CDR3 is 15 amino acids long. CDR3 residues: CASSFRTGGNYGYTF. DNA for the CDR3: TGTGCCAGCAGCTTTCGGACAGGGGGGAACTATGGCTACACCTTC.

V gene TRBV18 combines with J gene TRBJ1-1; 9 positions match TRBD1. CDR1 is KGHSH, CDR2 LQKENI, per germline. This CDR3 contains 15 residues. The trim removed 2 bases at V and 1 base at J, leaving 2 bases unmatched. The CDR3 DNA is TGTGCCAGCTCACCAAAACAGGGGGCGAACACTGAAGCTTTCTTT. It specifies CASSPKQGANTEAFF.

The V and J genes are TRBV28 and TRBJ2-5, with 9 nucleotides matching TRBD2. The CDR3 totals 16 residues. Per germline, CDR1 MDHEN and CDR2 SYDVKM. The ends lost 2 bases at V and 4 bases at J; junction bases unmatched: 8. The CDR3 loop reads CASSLGPLRGGETQYF. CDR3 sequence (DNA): TGTGCCAGCAGTTTAGGTCCCCTGCGGGGGGGAGAGACCCAGTACTTC.

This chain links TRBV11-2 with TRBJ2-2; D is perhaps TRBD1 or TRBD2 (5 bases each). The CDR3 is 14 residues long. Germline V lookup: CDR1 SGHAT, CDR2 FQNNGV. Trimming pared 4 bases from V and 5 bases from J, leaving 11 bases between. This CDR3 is CASSWGTLTGELFF. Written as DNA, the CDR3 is TGTGCCAGCAGCTGGGGGACGTTAACCGGGGAGCTGTTTTTT.

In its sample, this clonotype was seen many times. As DNA, the CDR3 is TGTGCCAGCAGCGTAGACGGACGTGAGGGAGATGAAGCTTTCTTT. Translated: CASSVDGREGDEAFF. This chain links TRBV9 with TRBJ1-1; D gene ambiguous. CDR3 size: 15 residues. V shed 0 bases and J shed 7 bases, with 16 bases lying between them. Germline CDR1 reads SGDLS; CDR2 reads YYNGEE.

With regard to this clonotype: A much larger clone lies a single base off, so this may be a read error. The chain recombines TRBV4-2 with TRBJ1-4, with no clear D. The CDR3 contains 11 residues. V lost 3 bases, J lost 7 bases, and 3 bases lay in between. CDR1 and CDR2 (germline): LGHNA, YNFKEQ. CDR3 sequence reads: CASSQLEKLFF. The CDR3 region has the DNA TGTGCCAGCAGCCAGCTTGAAAAACTGTTTTTT.

The CDR3 DNA sequence: TGTGCCAGCAGCTTGGCTCGGACAGGGACCCAAGAGACCCAGTACTTC. As protein: CASSLARTGTQETQYF. The chain uses TRBV5-6 and TRBJ2-5; 8 nucleotides agree with TRBD1. Germline CDR1 SGHDT, CDR2 YYEEEE. Trimming at V came to 0 bases and at J to 1 base, leaving 5 bases not matched to a gene. The CDR3 runs 16 residues.

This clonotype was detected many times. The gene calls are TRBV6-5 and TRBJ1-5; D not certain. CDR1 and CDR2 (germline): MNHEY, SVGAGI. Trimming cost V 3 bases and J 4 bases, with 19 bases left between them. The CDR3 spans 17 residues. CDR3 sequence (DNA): TGTGCCAGCAGTTATATGGTTTTGGGGTGGCGAAATCAGCCCCAGCATTTT. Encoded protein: CASSYMVLGWRNQPQHF.

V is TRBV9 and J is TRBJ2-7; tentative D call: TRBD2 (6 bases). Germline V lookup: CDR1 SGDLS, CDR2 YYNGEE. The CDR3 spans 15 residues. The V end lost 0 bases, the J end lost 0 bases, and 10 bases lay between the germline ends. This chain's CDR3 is CASSVGRELSYEQYF. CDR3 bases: TGTGCCAGCAGCGTAGGGCGGGAACTCTCCTACGAGCAGTACTTC.

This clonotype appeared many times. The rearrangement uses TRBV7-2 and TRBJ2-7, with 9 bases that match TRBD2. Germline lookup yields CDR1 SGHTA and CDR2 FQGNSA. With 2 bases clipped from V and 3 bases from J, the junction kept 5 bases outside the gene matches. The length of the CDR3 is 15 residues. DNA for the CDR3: TGTGCCAGCAGCTTAATGCGGGAGGGGGGCTACGAGCAGTACTTC. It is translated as CASSLMREGGYEQYF. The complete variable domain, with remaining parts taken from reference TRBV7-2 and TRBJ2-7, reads GAGVSQSPSNKVTEKGKDVELRCDPISGHTALYWYRQSLGQGLEFLIYFQGNSAPDKSGLPSDRFSAERTGGSVSTLTIQRTQQEDSAVYLCASSLMREGGYEQYFGPGTRLTVT.

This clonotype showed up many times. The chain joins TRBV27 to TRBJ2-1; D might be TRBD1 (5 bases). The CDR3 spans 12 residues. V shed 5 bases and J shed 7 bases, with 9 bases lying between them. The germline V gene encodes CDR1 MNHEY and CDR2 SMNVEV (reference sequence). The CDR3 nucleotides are TGTGCCAGCAGTGACAGACAGAATGAGCAGTTCTTC. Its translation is CASSDRQNEQFF.

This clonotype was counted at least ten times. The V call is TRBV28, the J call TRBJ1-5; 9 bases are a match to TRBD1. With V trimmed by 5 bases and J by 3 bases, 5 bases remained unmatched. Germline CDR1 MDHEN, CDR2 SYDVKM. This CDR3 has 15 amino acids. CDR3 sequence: CASSPGQGTNQPQHF. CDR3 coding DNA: TGTGCCAGCAGTCCGGGACAGGGTACCAATCAGCCCCAGCATTTT.